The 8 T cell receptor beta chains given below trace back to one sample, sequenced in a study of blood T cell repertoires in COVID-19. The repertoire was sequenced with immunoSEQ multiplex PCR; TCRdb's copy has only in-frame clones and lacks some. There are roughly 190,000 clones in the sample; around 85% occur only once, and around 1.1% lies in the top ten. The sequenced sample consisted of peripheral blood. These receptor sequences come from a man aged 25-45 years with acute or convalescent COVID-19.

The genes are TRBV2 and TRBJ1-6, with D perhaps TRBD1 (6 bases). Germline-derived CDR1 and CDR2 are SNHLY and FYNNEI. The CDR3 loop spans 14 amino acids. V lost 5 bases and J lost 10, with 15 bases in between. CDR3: CASSKQGVGSPLHF. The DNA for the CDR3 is TGTGCCAGCAGTAAACAGGGCGTGGGGTCACCCCTCCACTTT. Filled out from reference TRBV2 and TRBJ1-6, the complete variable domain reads EPEVTQTPSHQVTQMGQEVILRCVPISNHLYFYWYRQILGQKVEFLVSFYNNEISEKSEIFDDQFSVERPDGSNFTLKIRSTKLEDSAMYFCASSKQGVGSPLHFGNGTRLTVT.

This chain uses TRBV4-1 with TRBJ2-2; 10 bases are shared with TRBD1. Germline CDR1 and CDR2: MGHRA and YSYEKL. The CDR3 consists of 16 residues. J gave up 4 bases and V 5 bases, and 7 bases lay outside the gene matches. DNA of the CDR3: TGCGCCAGCAGCGAAAGACAGGGGGCGAGCACCGGGGAGCTGTTTTTT. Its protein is CASSERQGASTGELFF.

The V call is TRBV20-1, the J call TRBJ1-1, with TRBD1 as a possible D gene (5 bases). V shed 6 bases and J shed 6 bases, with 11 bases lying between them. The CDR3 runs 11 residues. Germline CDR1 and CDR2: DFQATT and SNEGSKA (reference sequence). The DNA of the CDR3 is TGCAGTGCCCGACAGAGTCCTGAAGCTTTCTTT. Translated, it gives CSARQSPEAFF.

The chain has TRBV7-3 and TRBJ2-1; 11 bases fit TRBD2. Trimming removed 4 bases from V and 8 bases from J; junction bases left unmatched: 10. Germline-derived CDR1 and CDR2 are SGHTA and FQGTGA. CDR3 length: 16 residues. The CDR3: CASSSIAGGPIHEQFF. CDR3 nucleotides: TGTGCCAGCAGCTCGATAGCGGGAGGGCCGATCCATGAGCAGTTCTTC.

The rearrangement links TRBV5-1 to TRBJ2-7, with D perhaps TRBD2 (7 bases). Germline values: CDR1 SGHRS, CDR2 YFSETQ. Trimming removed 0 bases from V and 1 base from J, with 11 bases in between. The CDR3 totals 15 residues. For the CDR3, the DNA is TGCGCCAGCAGCTTGGCGGGGGGCTTTTCCTACGAGCAGTACTTC. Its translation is CASSLAGGFSYEQYF. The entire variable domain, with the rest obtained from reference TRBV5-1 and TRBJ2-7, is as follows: KAGVTQTPRYLIKTRGQQVTLSCSPISGHRSVSWYQQTPGQGLQFLFEYFSETQRNKGNFPGRFSGRQFSNSRSEMNVSTLELGDSALYLCASSLAGGFSYEQYFGPGTRLTVT.

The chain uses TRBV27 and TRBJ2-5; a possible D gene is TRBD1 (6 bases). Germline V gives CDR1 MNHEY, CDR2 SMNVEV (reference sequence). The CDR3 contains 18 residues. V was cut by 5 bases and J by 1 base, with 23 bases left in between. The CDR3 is CASSRLQGNTHLQETQYF. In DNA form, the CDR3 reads TGTGCCAGCAGTCGACTCCAGGGGAACACCCACCTCCAAGAGACCCAGTACTTC.

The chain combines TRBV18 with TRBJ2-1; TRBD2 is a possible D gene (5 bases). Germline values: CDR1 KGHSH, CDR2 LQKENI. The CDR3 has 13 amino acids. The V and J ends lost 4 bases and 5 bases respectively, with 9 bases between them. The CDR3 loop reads CASSLRTDNEQFF. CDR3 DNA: TGTGCCAGCTCACTTCGGACTGACAATGAGCAGTTCTTC.

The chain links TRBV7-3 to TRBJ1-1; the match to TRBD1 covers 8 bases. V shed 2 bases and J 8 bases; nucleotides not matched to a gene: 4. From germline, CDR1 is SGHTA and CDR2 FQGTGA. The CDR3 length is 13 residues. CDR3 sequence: CASSLDGTGEAFF. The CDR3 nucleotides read TGTGCCAGCAGCTTAGACGGGACAGGCGAAGCTTTCTTT.